This T cell receptor beta chain was sequenced during a study of OX40 agonist ivuxolimab in advanced cancers. Autoimmune disease history or systemic immunosuppression led to patient exclusion. Sequencing used immunoSEQ multiplex PCR; TCRdb keeps in-frame clones, though not all of them. Of about 68,000 clones detected, roughly 84% appear once; the ten largest clones hold more than 1.4%. V was trimmed by 4 bases and J by 9 bases, leaving 10 bases between them. The germline CDR1 and CDR2 sequences are SGDLS and YYNGEE. The CDR3 has 11 amino acids. Sequences were derived from CD4+ or CD8+ T cells sorted from blood, sampled in a trial of the OX40 agonist ivuxolimab. The source of this sequence is an adult with an advanced solid tumor such as melanoma, head and neck, liver or kidney cancer. The J gene is TRBJ1-1, the V gene TRBV9; weak D call: TRBD1 (5 bases). The CDR3 sequence is CASSPGLQAFF. The CDR3 nucleotides are TGTGCCAGCAGCCCAGGGCTCCAAGCTTTCTTT.